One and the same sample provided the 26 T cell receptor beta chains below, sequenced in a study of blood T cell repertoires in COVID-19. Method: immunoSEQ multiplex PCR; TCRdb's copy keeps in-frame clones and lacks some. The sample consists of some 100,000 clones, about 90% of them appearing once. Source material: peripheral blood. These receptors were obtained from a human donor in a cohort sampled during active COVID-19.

The CDR3 sequence is CASSLERSSYNEQFF. CDR3 in DNA: TGTGCCAGCAGCCTGGAGCGGAGCTCCTACAATGAGCAGTTCTTC. This rearrangement joins TRBV7-7 to TRBJ2-1; maybe TRBD2 (5 bases). Germline V gene data show CDR1 as SSHAT and CDR2 as FNYEAQ (reference sequence). This CDR3 spans 15 amino acids. V lost 5 bases and J 0 bases, leaving 11 bases between the germline ends.

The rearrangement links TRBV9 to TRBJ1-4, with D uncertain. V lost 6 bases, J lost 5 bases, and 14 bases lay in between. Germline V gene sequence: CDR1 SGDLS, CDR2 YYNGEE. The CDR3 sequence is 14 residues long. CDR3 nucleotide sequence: TGTGCCAGCACCGTCGGGGATGGGAATGAAAAACTGTTTTTT. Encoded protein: CASTVGDGNEKLFF.

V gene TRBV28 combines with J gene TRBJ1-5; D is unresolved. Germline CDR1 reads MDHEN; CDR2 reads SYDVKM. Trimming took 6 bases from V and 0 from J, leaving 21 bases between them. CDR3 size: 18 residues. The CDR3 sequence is CASRNKRWAGNSNQPQHF. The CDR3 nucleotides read TGTGCCAGCAGGAATAAACGGTGGGCAGGTAATAGCAATCAGCCCCAGCATTTT.

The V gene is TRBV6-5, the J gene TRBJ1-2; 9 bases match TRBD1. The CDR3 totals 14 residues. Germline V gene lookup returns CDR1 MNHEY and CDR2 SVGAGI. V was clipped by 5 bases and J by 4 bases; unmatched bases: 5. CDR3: CASSPTGGIYGYTF. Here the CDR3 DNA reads TGTGCCAGCAGTCCGACAGGGGGGATCTATGGCTACACCTTC.

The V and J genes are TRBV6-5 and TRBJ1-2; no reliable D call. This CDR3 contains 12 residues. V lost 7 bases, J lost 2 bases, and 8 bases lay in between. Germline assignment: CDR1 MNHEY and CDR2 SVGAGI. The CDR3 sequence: CASKLINYGYTF. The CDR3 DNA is TGTGCCAGCAAACTCATAAACTATGGCTACACCTTC.

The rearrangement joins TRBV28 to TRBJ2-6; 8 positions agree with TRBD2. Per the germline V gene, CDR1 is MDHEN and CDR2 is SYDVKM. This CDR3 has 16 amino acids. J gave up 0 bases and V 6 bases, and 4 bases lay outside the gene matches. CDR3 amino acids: CASSSGGSSGANVLTF. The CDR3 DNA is TGTGCCAGCAGCAGCGGGGGCAGCTCTGGGGCCAACGTCCTGACTTTC.

CDR3 protein: CSVGIPRGTNYGYTF. The CDR3 DNA reads as TGCAGCGTTGGGATCCCCCGGGGAACTAACTATGGCTACACCTTC. The rearrangement joins TRBV29-1 to TRBJ1-2; D gene ambiguous. Germline CDR1 reads SQVTM; CDR2 reads ANQGSEA. CDR3 size: 15 residues. Trimming removed 4 bases at V and 0 bases at J, with 15 bases between.

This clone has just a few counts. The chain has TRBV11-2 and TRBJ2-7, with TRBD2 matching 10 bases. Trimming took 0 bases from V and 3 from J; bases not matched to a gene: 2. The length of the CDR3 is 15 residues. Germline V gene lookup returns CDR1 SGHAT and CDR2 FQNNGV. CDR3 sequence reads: CASSLELAGVYEQYF. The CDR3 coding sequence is TGTGCCAGCAGCTTAGAGCTAGCGGGAGTCTACGAGCAGTACTTC.

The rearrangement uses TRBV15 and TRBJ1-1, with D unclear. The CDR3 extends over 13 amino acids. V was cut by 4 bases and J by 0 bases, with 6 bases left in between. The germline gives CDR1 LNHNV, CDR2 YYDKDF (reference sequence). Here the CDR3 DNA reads TGTGCCACCAGCAATGACATGAACACTGAAGCTTTCTTT. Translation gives CATSNDMNTEAFF.

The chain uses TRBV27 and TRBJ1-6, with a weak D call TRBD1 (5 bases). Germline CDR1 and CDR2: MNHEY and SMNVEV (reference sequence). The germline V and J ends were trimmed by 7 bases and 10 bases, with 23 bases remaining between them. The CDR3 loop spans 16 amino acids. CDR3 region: CASTENRGGGYSPLHF. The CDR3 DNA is TGTGCCAGCACCGAGAACCGTGGGGGAGGTTACTCACCCCTCCACTTT.

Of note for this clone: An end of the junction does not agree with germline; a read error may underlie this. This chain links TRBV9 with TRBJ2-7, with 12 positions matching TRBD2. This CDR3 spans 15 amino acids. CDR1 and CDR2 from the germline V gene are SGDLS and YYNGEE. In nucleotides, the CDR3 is TGTGCCAGCAACGTAGATCCTAGCGGGAGGGGCGAGCAGTACTTC. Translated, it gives CASNVDPSGRGEQYF. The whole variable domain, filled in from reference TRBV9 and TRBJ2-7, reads DSGVTQTPKHLITATGQRVTLRCSPRSGDLSVYWYQQSLDQGLQFLIQYYNGEERAKGNILERFSAQQFPDLHSELNLSSLELGDSALYFCASNVDPSGRGEQYFGPGTRLTVT.

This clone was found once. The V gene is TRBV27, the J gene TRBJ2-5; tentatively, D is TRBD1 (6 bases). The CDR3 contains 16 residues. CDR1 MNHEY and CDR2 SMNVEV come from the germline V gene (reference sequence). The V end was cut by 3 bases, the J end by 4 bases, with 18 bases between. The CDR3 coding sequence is TGTGCCAGCAGTTTTAAGCGCCGGACAGCCCCAGAGACCCAGTACTTC. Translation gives CASSFKRRTAPETQYF.

Here the CDR3 reads CASSGGTSGDTGELFF. The CDR3 DNA sequence: TGTGCCAGTAGTGGAGGGACTAGCGGGGACACCGGGGAGCTGTTTTTT. The V call is TRBV19, the J call TRBJ2-2, with TRBD2 matching over 13 bases. Germline loops: CDR1 LNHDA, CDR2 SQIVND (reference sequence). V shed 5 bases and J 3 bases; nucleotides not matched to a gene: 3. This CDR3 contains 16 residues.

This CDR3 is CASSLWATGTEAFF. DNA of the CDR3: TGCGCCAGCAGCTTGTGGGCGACCGGCACTGAAGCTTTCTTT. The chain employs TRBV5-1 and TRBJ1-1; no clear D gene. The CDR3 loop spans 14 amino acids. Trimming removed 1 base from V and 4 bases from J, with 11 bases in between. In germline, CDR1 is SGHRS, CDR2 YFSETQ.

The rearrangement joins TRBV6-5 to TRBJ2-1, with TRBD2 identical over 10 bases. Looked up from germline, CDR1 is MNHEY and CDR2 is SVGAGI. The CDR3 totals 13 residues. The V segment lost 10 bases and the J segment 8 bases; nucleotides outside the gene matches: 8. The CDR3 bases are TGTGCCACGTATAGCGGGGGGTGGGATGAGCAGTTCTTC. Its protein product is CATYSGGWDEQFF.

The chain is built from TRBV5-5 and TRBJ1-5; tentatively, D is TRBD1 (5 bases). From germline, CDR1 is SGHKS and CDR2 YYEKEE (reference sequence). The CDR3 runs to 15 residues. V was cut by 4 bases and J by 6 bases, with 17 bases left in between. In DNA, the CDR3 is TGTGCCAGCAGCAACTTACCGGGGGGTGGTCAGCCCCAGCATTTT. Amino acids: CASSNLPGGGQPQHF.

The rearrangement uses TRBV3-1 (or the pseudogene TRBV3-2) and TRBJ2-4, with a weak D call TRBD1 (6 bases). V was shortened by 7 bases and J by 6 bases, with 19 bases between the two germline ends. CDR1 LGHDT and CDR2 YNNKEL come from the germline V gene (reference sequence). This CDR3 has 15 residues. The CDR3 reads CASTNSSPQGNIQYF. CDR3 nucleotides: TGTGCCAGCACCAACTCGTCCCCACAGGGAAACATTCAGTACTTC.

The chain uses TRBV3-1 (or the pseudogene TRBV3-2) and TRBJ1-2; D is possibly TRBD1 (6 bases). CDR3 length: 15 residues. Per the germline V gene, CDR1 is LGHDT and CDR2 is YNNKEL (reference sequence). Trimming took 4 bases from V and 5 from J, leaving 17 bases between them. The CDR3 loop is CASSPVDRNQYGYTF. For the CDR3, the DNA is TGTGCCAGCAGCCCGGTCGACAGGAATCAATATGGCTACACCTTC.

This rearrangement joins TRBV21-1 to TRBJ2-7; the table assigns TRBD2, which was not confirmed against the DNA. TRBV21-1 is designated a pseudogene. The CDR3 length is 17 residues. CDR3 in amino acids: CASTTTGGAYYQYEQYF. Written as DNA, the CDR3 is TGTGCCAGCACCACTACGGGAGGCGCCTATTACCAATACGAGCAGTACTTC.

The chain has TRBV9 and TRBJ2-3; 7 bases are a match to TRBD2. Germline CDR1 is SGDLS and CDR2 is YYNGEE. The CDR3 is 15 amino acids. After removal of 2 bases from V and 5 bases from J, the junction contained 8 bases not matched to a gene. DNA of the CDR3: TGTGCCAGCAGCGTCGGGACTACGGTTTTAGATACGCAGTATTTT. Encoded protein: CASSVGTTVLDTQYF.

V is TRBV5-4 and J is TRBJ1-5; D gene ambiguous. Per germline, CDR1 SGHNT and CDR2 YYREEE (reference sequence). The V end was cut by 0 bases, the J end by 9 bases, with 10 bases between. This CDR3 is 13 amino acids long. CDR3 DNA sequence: TGTGCCAGCAGCTTGGGACGGGTGGGGCCCCAGCATTTT. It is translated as CASSLGRVGPQHF.

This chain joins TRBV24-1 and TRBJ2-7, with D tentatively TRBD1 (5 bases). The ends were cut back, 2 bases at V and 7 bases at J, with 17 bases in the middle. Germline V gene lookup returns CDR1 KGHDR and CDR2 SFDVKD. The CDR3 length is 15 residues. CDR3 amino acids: CATSDSRFRVGEQYF. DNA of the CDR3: TGTGCCACCAGTGATTCCCGTTTCAGGGTGGGGGAGCAGTACTTC.

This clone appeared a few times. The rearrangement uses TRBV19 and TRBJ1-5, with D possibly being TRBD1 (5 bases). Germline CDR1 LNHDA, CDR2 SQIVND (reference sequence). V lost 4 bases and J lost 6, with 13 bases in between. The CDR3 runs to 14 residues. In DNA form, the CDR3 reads TGTGCCAGTAGTACCCATTCGGGGGGTCAGCCCCAGCATTTT. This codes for CASSTHSGGQPQHF.

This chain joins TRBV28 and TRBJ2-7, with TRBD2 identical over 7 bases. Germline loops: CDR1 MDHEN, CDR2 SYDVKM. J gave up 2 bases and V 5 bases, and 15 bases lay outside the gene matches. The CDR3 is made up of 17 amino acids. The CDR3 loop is CASSPLRGSGFAYEQYF. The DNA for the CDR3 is TGTGCCAGCAGTCCCCTGAGGGGTAGCGGGTTTGCCTACGAGCAGTACTTC.

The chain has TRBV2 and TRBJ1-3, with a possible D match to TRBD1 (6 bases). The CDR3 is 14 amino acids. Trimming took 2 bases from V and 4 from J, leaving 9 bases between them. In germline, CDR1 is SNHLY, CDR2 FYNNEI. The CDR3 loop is CASSEPRGGNTIYF. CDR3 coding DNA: TGTGCCAGCAGTGAACCCAGGGGCGGAAACACCATATATTTT.

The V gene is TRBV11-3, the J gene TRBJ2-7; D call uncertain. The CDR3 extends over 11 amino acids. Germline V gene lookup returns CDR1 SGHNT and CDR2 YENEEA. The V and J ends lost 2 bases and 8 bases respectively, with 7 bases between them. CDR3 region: CASSLTEQQYF. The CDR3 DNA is TGTGCCAGCAGCTTAACGGAGCAGCAGTACTTC.